Each of the 20 T cell receptor beta chains below was sequenced from the same sample in a study of T cell repertoires in MIS-A myocarditis (dated 2022 in TCRdb). Library preparation employed the immunoSEQ multiplex PCR assay. The clones in this table, taken by TCRdb from immuneACCESS, are in-frame only. Not every clone is retained; where verified, under half of the shortfall comes from an unresolved V gene, and the cause of the rest is unknown. This sample is represented by around 12,000 clones; roughly 84% of them were singletons. The ten largest clones represent 29% of the sample. Material for sequencing was right ventricle heart tissue obtained at autopsy. The cell subset or site label, read with the paper, signifies: cardiac tissue sample (left or right ventricle, interventricular septum, or pericardium). These receptor sequences come from a man between 18 and 29 years old with fulminant myocarditis from multisystem inflammatory syndrome in adults (MIS-A) after COVID-19.

This clone has more than one count but fewer than ten. The chain combines TRBV27 with TRBJ2-2; no definite D call. The CDR3 covers 14 residues. Trimming pared 0 bases from V and 4 bases from J, leaving 6 bases between. From germline, CDR1 is MNHEY and CDR2 SMNVEV (reference sequence). For the CDR3, the DNA is TGTGCCAGCAGTTTATCGGTTCGCACCGGGGAGCTGTTTTTT. Its translation is CASSLSVRTGELFF.

The chain is built from TRBV28 and TRBJ1-5; D may be TRBD1 (5 bases). Germline values: CDR1 MDHEN, CDR2 SYDVKM. Trimming took off 6 bases at V and 5 bases at J, with 20 bases between the two ends. This CDR3 comprises 16 residues. The CDR3 spells CASRPSRRGSDQPQHF. CDR3 coding DNA: TGTGCCAGCAGGCCGTCTAGGAGGGGCTCAGATCAGCCCCAGCATTTT.

The gene calls are TRBV10-1 and TRBJ1-2; D unclear. CDR3 length equals 13 residues. V lost 0 bases, J lost 4 bases, and 6 bases lay in between. Germline values: CDR1 WNHNN, CDR2 SYGVQD (reference sequence). DNA of the CDR3: TGCGCCAGCAGTGAGTCGGGCCGCTATGGCTACACCTTC. Its translation: CASSESGRYGYTF.

The V gene is TRBV15, the J gene TRBJ1-6; a weak D match, TRBD1 (5 bases). Trimming removed 3 bases from V and 4 bases from J, with 10 bases in between. CDR3 length equals 15 residues. Germline-derived CDR1 and CDR2 are LNHNV and YYDKDF (reference sequence). CDR3 protein: CATSSDGGYNSPLHF. DNA for the CDR3: TGTGCCACCAGCAGCGATGGGGGATATAATTCACCCCTCCACTTT.

The V gene is TRBV27, the J gene TRBJ2-1; 7 nucleotides align to TRBD1. The J segment lost 0 bases and the V segment lost 5 bases, leaving 7 bases of the junction unmatched. The CDR3 covers 16 residues. Germline assignment: CDR1 MNHEY and CDR2 SMNVEV (reference sequence). The CDR3: CASSTKTGFSYNEQFF. CDR3 DNA: TGTGCCAGCAGTACGAAGACAGGGTTCTCCTACAATGAGCAGTTCTTC.

This chain connects TRBV6-6 to TRBJ1-5, with TRBD1 as a possible D gene (5 bases). Trimming left V 0 bases short and J 0 bases short, with 9 bases between. The CDR3 totals 16 residues. Germline V CDR1 and CDR2: MNHNY, SVGAGI (reference sequence). The CDR3 loop reads CASSYSQGSSNQPQHF. CDR3 in DNA: TGTGCCAGCAGTTACTCGCAGGGTAGTAGCAATCAGCCCCAGCATTTT.

This clone was seen just once. This same CDR3 is encoded by further DNA sequences in the sample. The chain carries TRBV28 and TRBJ1-4; the D is unclear. The germline V gene encodes CDR1 MDHEN and CDR2 SYDVKM. Trimming stripped 5 bases from V and 5 bases from J, with 9 bases between. This CDR3 contains 13 residues. This CDR3 reads CASSSLLNEKLFF. CDR3 sequence (DNA): TGTGCCAGCAGTAGCCTGTTAAATGAAAAACTGTTTTTT.

The genes are TRBV7-8 and TRBJ2-3; 12 nucleotides align to TRBD2. The ends lost 4 bases at V and 6 bases at J; junction bases unmatched: 5. Germline V gives CDR1 SGHVS, CDR2 FQNEAQ. The CDR3 contains 15 residues. The CDR3 bases are TGTGCCAGCAGCTCTAGCGGGGGGGTAGGGGATACGCAGTATTTT. Translation: CASSSSGGVGDTQYF.

Turning to this clone: Other DNA sequences within the sample encode an identical CDR3. This sequence joins TRBV7-2 and TRBJ2-5; 7 bases are shared with TRBD2. Unmatched junction bases numbered 8, after V lost 5 bases and J lost 5 bases. The CDR3 contains 14 residues. Per germline, CDR1 SGHTA and CDR2 FQGNSA. DNA for the CDR3: TGTGCCAGCAGCCTCGCGCGGGGGAGCGAGACCCAGTACTTC. It yields the protein CASSLARGSETQYF.

The genes are TRBV5-1 and TRBJ2-2; 8 nucleotides match TRBD2. The V segment lost 3 bases and the J segment 0 bases; nucleotides outside the gene matches: 1. In germline, CDR1 is SGHRS, CDR2 YFSETQ. The CDR3 contains 15 residues. The CDR3 DNA reads as TGCGCCAGCAGCTCGGGACTAGCGAACACCGGGGAGCTGTTTTTT. Protein sequence: CASSSGLANTGELFF. Complete variable domain (other parts from reference TRBV5-1 and TRBJ2-2): KAGVTQTPRYLIKTRGQQVTLSCSPISGHRSVSWYQQTPGQGLQFLFEYFSETQRNKGNFPGRFSGRQFSNSRSEMNVSTLELGDSALYLCASSSGLANTGELFFGEGSRLTVL.

The chain recombines TRBV28 with TRBJ1-3, with D perhaps matching TRBD1 (6 bases). Germline V gives CDR1 MDHEN, CDR2 SYDVKM. This CDR3 is 15 amino acids long. Trimming cost V 6 bases and J 5 bases, with 17 bases left between them. Here the CDR3 reads CASSPGSGARNTIYF. The CDR3 DNA follows: TGTGCCAGCAGCCCTGGGTCAGGGGCTAGAAACACCATATATTTT. The entire variable domain, with the rest obtained from reference TRBV28 and TRBJ1-3, is as follows: DVKVTQSSRYLVKRTGEKVFLECVQDMDHENMFWYRQDPGLGLRLIYFSYDVKMKEKGDIPEGYSVSREKKERFSLILESASTNQTSMYLCASSPGSGARNTIYFGEGSWLTVV.

The genes are TRBV27 and TRBJ1-6; D not certain. Trimming cost V 2 bases and J 9 bases, with 8 bases left between them. The germline V gene encodes CDR1 MNHEY and CDR2 SMNVEV (reference sequence). This CDR3 spans 13 amino acids. CDR3 nucleotides: TGTGCCAGCAGTTTAAGCCCATCTTCACCCCTCCACTTT. Amino acid sequence: CASSLSPSSPLHF.

The chain employs TRBV7-2 and TRBJ2-1, with D perhaps TRBD1 or TRBD2 (5 bases each). V gave up 0 bases and J gave up 10 bases, with 22 bases separating them. The CDR3 is 17 amino acids. Germline V gene data show CDR1 as SGHTA and CDR2 as FQGNSA. CDR3 sequence: CASSLARRARGVGEQFF. The CDR3, as DNA: TGTGCCAGCAGCTTAGCGCGAAGAGCGAGGGGAGTCGGGGAGCAGTTCTTC.

The chain uses TRBV6-4 and TRBJ1-5; tentative D call: TRBD1 (5 bases). The germline V gene encodes CDR1 MRHNA and CDR2 SNTAGT. The CDR3 is made up of 14 amino acids. V was pared by 4 bases and J by 2 bases, with 9 bases between. Written as DNA, the CDR3 is TGTGCCAGCAGTGCAGGGCAGGGCAATCAGCCCCAGCATTTT. Translated, it gives CASSAGQGNQPQHF.

The chain combines TRBV5-8 with TRBJ1-5; no reliable D call. The CDR3 length is 15 residues. Deletions cut 1 base from V and 5 bases from J, with 13 bases between. The germline V gene encodes CDR1 SGHTS and CDR2 YDEGEE. This CDR3 reads CASSLLTQTHQPQHF. CDR3 sequence (DNA): TGTGCCAGCAGCTTGTTAACGCAGACCCATCAGCCCCAGCATTTT.

This clone was observed once. The chain joins TRBV19 to TRBJ2-6, with TRBD1 matching 12 bases. V trimming: 5 bases; J trimming: 0 bases; junction bases outside the gene matches: 20. CDR1 and CDR2 from the germline V gene are LNHDA and SQIVND (reference sequence). The CDR3 covers 23 residues. The CDR3 here is CASSPGGIHGTGGARSGANVLTF. Written as DNA, the CDR3 is TGTGCCAGTAGTCCAGGGGGGATACACGGGACAGGGGGCGCCCGCTCTGGGGCCAACGTCCTGACTTTC. Supplemented by reference TRBV19 and TRBJ2-6, the full variable domain reads DGGITQSPKYLFRKEGQNVTLSCEQNLNHDAMYWYRQDPGQGLRLIYYSQIVNDFQKGDIAEGYSVSREKKESFPLTVTSAQKNPTAFYLCASSPGGIHGTGGARSGANVLTFGAGSRLTVL.

This clone was counted a single time. V gene TRBV7-8 combines with J gene TRBJ1-1; a weak D match, TRBD1 (5 bases). Between the trimmed V and J ends, which lost 5 bases and 7 bases, there was a span of 8 bases. Germline values: CDR1 SGHVS, CDR2 FQNEAQ. The CDR3 spans 11 residues. CDR3 residues: CASSLGVEAFF. The CDR3 region has the DNA TGTGCCAGCAGCCTGGGGGTTGAAGCTTTCTTT.

The chain has TRBV6-5 and TRBJ2-2; D is undetermined. This CDR3 region has 14 residues. The V end lost 4 bases, the J end lost 2 bases, and 8 bases lay between the germline ends. Per germline, CDR1 MNHEY and CDR2 SVGAGI. CDR3 nucleotide sequence: TGTGCCAGCAGTTTGACGGAAAACACCGGGGAGCTGTTTTTT. Its protein is CASSLTENTGELFF.

The sample holds a few counts of this clone. This chain connects TRBV10-3 to TRBJ1-1; perhaps TRBD1 as D (6 bases). Deletions cut 0 bases from V and 1 base from J, with 6 bases between. Per germline, CDR1 ENHRY and CDR2 SYGVKD. The CDR3 covers 14 residues. The DNA for the CDR3 is TGTGCCATCAGTGAGTCGACAGGGAACACTGAAGCTTTCTTT. It encodes CAISESTGNTEAFF.

V usage is TRBV18 and J usage is TRBJ1-2; D gene uncertain. V gave up 0 bases and J gave up 8 bases, with 13 bases separating them. The CDR3 is 14 residues long. Germline V CDR1 and CDR2: KGHSH, LQKENI. The CDR3 region is CASSPPEVRAGYTF. The DNA of the CDR3 is TGTGCCAGCTCACCACCGGAAGTCCGGGCCGGCTACACCTTC.